Detailed here is one T cell receptor (beta chain). This specimen belongs to a study of blood T cell repertoires in COVID-19. Study context: Samples of COVID-19 (acute and convalescent) were obtained from the United States, Italy and Spain.

Original analysis: How many nucleated cells were present was estimated from reference gene primer amplification. Produced via immunoSEQ multiplex PCR; TCRdb's table is partial and in-frame only. The V and J calls and the clone size are those of that table, but D and trimming were determined from the DNA. There are about 170,000 clones in the sample; around 82% occur only once, and about a tenth lies in the top ten. Sequencing was done on a sample of peripheral blood. This clonotype originated in a man in his 70s with active or convalescent COVID-19.

For the CDR3, the DNA is TGTGCCACCAGTGGCCCTACCGGGACAGGGAGCTACGAGCAGTACTTC. This encodes CATSGPTGTGSYEQYF. The chain joins TRBV24-1 to TRBJ2-7; TRBD1 aligns across 9 bases. Trimming cost V 5 bases and J 3 bases; bases outside gene matches: 10. The CDR3 runs 16 residues. CDR1 and CDR2 (germline): KGHDR, SFDVKD.